A selection of T cell receptor beta chains follows, all from one sample in a study of blood T cell repertoires in COVID-19. The assay was immunoSEQ multiplex PCR, and TCRdb's table has in-frame clones only and misses some. The repertoire consists of around 130,000 clones, with roughly 80% occurring once and the leading ten covering 1.6%. Input material: PBMCs or T cells enriched from blood (not recorded which). The receptors were gathered from a woman aged 18 to 35 who had been exposed to COVID-19. The CDR3 runs from the conserved cysteine through the conserved F or W. A D gene is named only where the DNA matches it firmly. Rows may omit the clone size; those that give it use once, few, many or a size class.

V gene: TRBV12-3/TRBV12-4; D gene: NA; J gene: TRBJ1-1; clone size: NA; CDR3 DNA: TGTGCCAGCAGAGTTGGACAGTTTGAAGCTTTCTTT; CDR3 protein: CASRVGQFEAFF
V gene: TRBV21-1; D gene: NA; J gene: TRBJ2-7; clone size: NA; CDR3 DNA: TGTGCCAGCAGCAAAGATGGACAGAGCGGGAGTGCGCCCTACGAGCAGTACTTC; CDR3 protein: CASSKDGQSGSAPYEQYF
V gene: TRBV19; D gene: NA; J gene: TRBJ1-5; clone size: NA; CDR3 DNA: TGTGCCAGTAGTCCCGGGAATCATCAGCCCCAGCATTTT; CDR3 protein: CASSPGNHQPQHF
V gene: TRBV7-2; D gene: NA; J gene: TRBJ1-2; clone size: NA; CDR3 DNA: TGTGCCAGCAGCTCGACCCCCTTCGGGACAAACTATGGCTACACCTTC; CDR3 protein: CASSSTPFGTNYGYTF
V gene: TRBV5-5; D gene: TRBD1; J gene: TRBJ1-1; clone size: NA; CDR3 DNA: TGTGCCAGCAGACAGGGGGCGCACACTGAAGCTTTCTTT; CDR3 protein: CASRQGAHTEAFF
V gene: TRBV28; D gene: NA; J gene: TRBJ1-4; clone size: NA; CDR3 DNA: TGTGCCAGCAGTTTAATATATGAAAAACTGTTTTTT; CDR3 protein: CASSLIYEKLFF
V gene: TRBV10-3; D gene: TRBD1; J gene: TRBJ2-2; clone size: NA; CDR3 DNA: TGTGCCATCAGCCCGGACAGGGTGAGCACCGGGGAGCTGTTTTTT; CDR3 protein: CAISPDRVSTGELFF
V gene: TRBV28; D gene: TRBD2; J gene: TRBJ2-7; clone size: NA; CDR3 DNA: TGTGCCAGCAGTTTAACCACTAGCGGGAACTACGAGCAGTACTTC; CDR3 protein: CASSLTTSGNYEQYF
V gene: TRBV4-1; D gene: TRBD1; J gene: TRBJ1-5; clone size: NA; CDR3 DNA: TGCGCCAGCAGCCAAAGTCCCGGGACAGGGCCCAATCAGCCCCAGCATTTT; CDR3 protein: CASSQSPGTGPNQPQHF
V gene: TRBV14; D gene: NA; J gene: TRBJ1-2; clone size: NA; CDR3 DNA: TGTGCCAGCAGCCAAGGTTCCCACCGGGGTGGCTACACCTTC; CDR3 protein: CASSQGSHRGGYTF
V gene: TRBV27; D gene: TRBD1; J gene: TRBJ2-7; clone size: NA; CDR3 DNA: TGTGCCAGCAGTGGTCGTACAGGGGGAGGCTACGAGCAGTACTTC; CDR3 protein: CASSGRTGGGYEQYF
V gene: TRBV18; D gene: NA; J gene: TRBJ2-7; clone size: NA; CDR3 DNA: TGTGCCAGCTCACCACCGGGACAGGGGCGGGAGGGCCTGGGCGAGCAGTACTTC; CDR3 protein: CASSPPGQGREGLGEQYF
V gene: TRBV12-3/TRBV12-4; D gene: NA; J gene: TRBJ1-2; clone size: NA; CDR3 DNA: TGTGCCAGCAACAGGGACCGTATCTATGGCTACACCTTC; CDR3 protein: CASNRDRIYGYTF
V gene: TRBV20-1; D gene: NA; J gene: TRBJ1-1; clone size: few; CDR3 DNA: TGCAGTGCGGGGGGGAACACTGAAGCTTTCTTT; CDR3 protein: CSAGGNTEAFF
V gene: TRBV6-5; D gene: NA; J gene: TRBJ1-1; clone size: NA; CDR3 DNA: TGTGCCTGTCGAAGAGGGATTACTGAAGCTTTCTTT; CDR3 protein: CACRRGITEAFF
V gene: TRBV27; D gene: TRBD1; J gene: TRBJ1-2; clone size: NA; CDR3 DNA: TGTGCCAGCAGCCCCAACAGGGGCTATGGCTACACCTTC; CDR3 protein: CASSPNRGYGYTF
V gene: TRBV19; D gene: NA; J gene: TRBJ1-6; clone size: NA; CDR3 DNA: TGTGCCAGTAGTCCAAGGACAGTGTCTAATTCACCCCTCCACTTT; CDR3 protein: CASSPRTVSNSPLHF
V gene: TRBV4-1; D gene: NA; J gene: TRBJ1-5; clone size: NA; CDR3 DNA: TGCGCCAGCAGCCAAGATGTGGCTCAGCCCCAGCATTTT; CDR3 protein: CASSQDVAQPQHF
V gene: TRBV28; D gene: TRBD1; J gene: TRBJ1-2; clone size: NA; CDR3 DNA: TGTGCCAGCGAGGACAGGGGTAATGGCTACACCTTC; CDR3 protein: CASEDRGNGYTF
V gene: TRBV7-9; D gene: TRBD2; J gene: TRBJ2-1; clone size: NA; CDR3 DNA: TGTGCCAGCAGCTCGGGACTAGCGGGGCACAATGAGCAGTTCTTC; CDR3 protein: CASSSGLAGHNEQFF
V gene: TRBV5-1; D gene: NA; J gene: TRBJ1-1; clone size: NA; CDR3 DNA: TGCGCCAGCAGCTTGGGACAGCGAAACGAAGCTTTCTTT; CDR3 protein: CASSLGQRNEAFF
V gene: TRBV4-1; D gene: NA; J gene: TRBJ2-7; clone size: NA; CDR3 DNA: TGCGCCAGCAGCCAAGACCCAGTTGGCCACGAGCAGTACTTC; CDR3 protein: CASSQDPVGHEQYF
V gene: TRBV5-1; D gene: TRBD2; J gene: TRBJ2-7; clone size: NA; CDR3 DNA: TGCGCCAGCTTCCCCGGGGGGGAAGCCTACGAGCAGTACTTC; CDR3 protein: CASFPGGEAYEQYF
V gene: TRBV19; D gene: TRBD1; J gene: TRBJ1-5; clone size: NA; CDR3 DNA: TGTGCCAGGCTTCTGGTTTGGGACAGGGACCATTGGCCCCAGCATTTT; CDR3 protein: CARLLVWDRDHWPQHF
V gene: TRBV19; D gene: TRBD2; J gene: TRBJ2-3; clone size: NA; CDR3 DNA: TGTGCCAGTAGTAGGACTAGCGGGAGCACAGATACGCAGTATTTT; CDR3 protein: CASSRTSGSTDTQYF
V gene: TRBV5-1; D gene: TRBD1; J gene: TRBJ2-5; clone size: NA; CDR3 DNA: TGCGCCAGCAGCGTAGGAACCCCAGGGGGTGAGACCCAGTACTTC; CDR3 protein: CASSVGTPGGETQYF
V gene: TRBV11-2; D gene: NA; J gene: TRBJ2-7; clone size: NA; CDR3 DNA: TGTGCCAGCAGCGGCCGTGGCTACGAGCAGTACTTC; CDR3 protein: CASSGRGYEQYF